Below, one T cell receptor (beta chain) is given with its context. The junction had 12 bases not matched to a gene; V was cut back by 5 bases and J by 5 bases. This CDR3 is built from 16 residues. Germline V gene sequence: CDR1 SNHLY, CDR2 FYNNEI. TCRdb keeps only in-frame clones here, not all; method: immunoSEQ multiplex PCR. The repertoire consists of a few million clones, with roughly 92% occurring once and the leading ten covering about 0.41%. The data belong to a study of shared clonotypes between healthy human individuals. Sequenced sample: naive CD4+ T cells from PBMCs. Indicated subset: CD45RA+ positively selected. The chain couples TRBV2 to TRBJ1-2, with 9 bases aligning to TRBD1. This TCR was recovered from a man aged 18-30 years in good health. Some clones in this sample may be carry-over from other donors' samples. This CDR3 reads CASSPTDRGFRYGYTF. CDR3 DNA sequence: TGTGCCAGCAGTCCAACCGACAGGGGGTTTCGATATGGCTACACCTTC.